Following are 23 T cell receptor beta chains from one sample sequenced in a study of cytomegalovirus exposure and HLA in healthy donors (dated by TCRdb to about 2017). Libraries were prepared through the immunoSEQ multiplex PCR assay. The multiplex PCR relied on a mix of 60 forward primers for TCR Vbeta segments and 13 reverse primers for TCR Jbeta segments. The table comes from immuneACCESS by way of TCRdb, which keeps in-frame sequences with V and J called. Part of the clones is missing from these tables; in studies checked, under half for an unresolved V gene and the rest for unknown reasons. The sample's table lists a count of 90,000 to 150,000 clones. The ten top clones hold 3.6% of the sample. Sequencing used PBMCs. Receptors originate from a man aged 18-30 years in good health and CMV-seronegative.

The rearrangement links TRBV5-1 to TRBJ1-4; D gene uncertain. V dropped 1 base and J dropped 3 bases, with 10 bases sitting between them. The CDR3 totals 15 residues. Germline values: CDR1 SGHRS, CDR2 YFSETQ. The CDR3 DNA sequence: TGCGCCAGCAGCTTGCTGGGAGGCCCTAATGAAAAACTGTTTTTT. Encoded protein: CASSLLGGPNEKLFF.

This rearrangement joins TRBV7-9 to TRBJ1-2, with D hard to call. Trimming removed 3 bases from V and 0 bases from J, with 14 bases in between. The germline CDR1 and CDR2 sequences are SEHNR and FQNEAQ (reference sequence). The CDR3 runs to 16 residues. The CDR3 DNA reads TGTGCCAGCAGCTTTTCGGGAAGATCGGCTAACTATGGCTACACCTTC. Its translation: CASSFSGRSANYGYTF.

The J gene is TRBJ2-7, the V gene TRBV10-1; TRBD2 matches at 10 bases. V lost 2 bases, J lost 4 bases, and 14 bases stayed unmatched. CDR3 length equals 18 residues. The V gene's germline CDR1 is WNHNN and CDR2 SYGVQD (reference sequence). The CDR3 is CASSEAIKPLAGTYEQYF. CDR3 coding DNA: TGCGCCAGCAGTGAGGCCATAAAACCACTAGCGGGGACGTACGAGCAGTACTTC.

The rearrangement joins TRBV4-1 to TRBJ1-1; 8 bases align to TRBD1. The germline gives CDR1 MGHRA, CDR2 YSYEKL. The CDR3 is 17 amino acids. V lost 4 bases to trimming and J lost 0 bases; unmatched junction nucleotides: 10. The CDR3 sequence is CASSLSRQGRLNTEAFF. The CDR3 DNA reads TGCGCCAGCAGCCTATCGAGACAGGGGAGGCTGAACACTGAAGCTTTCTTT.

The CDR3 bases are TGTGCCAGCAGTTATTCGGCGGGCCTCCCCCAAGAGACCCAGTACTTC. It encodes CASSYSAGLPQETQYF. The V and J genes are TRBV6-5 and TRBJ2-5, with D perhaps TRBD2 (5 bases). Germline V gene data show CDR1 as MNHEY and CDR2 as SVGAGI. The CDR3 runs 16 residues. The V end lost 3 bases, the J end lost 1 base, and 15 bases lay between the germline ends.

The chain uses TRBV11-2 and TRBJ2-3, with TRBD2 matching 11 bases. The CDR3 spans 15 residues. With V trimmed by 8 bases and J by 0 bases, 4 bases remained unmatched. Germline V gene data show CDR1 as SGHAT and CDR2 as FQNNGV. In nucleotides, the CDR3 is TGTGCCAGCCATCGGACTAGCGGGAGCACAGATACGCAGTATTTT. It codes for CASHRTSGSTDTQYF.

The chain has TRBV19 and TRBJ1-2, with TRBD1 matching over 9 bases. CDR1 is LNHDA and CDR2 is SQIVND in the germline V gene (reference sequence). CDR3 length equals 20 residues. Trimming took 0 bases from V and 4 from J; bases not matched to a gene: 18. The CDR3 spells CASSIDPLGQGTGNRYGYTF. The CDR3, as DNA: TGTGCCAGTAGTATAGATCCCCTGGGACAGGGTACCGGGAACCGCTATGGCTACACCTTC.

The rearrangement uses TRBV7-8 and TRBJ2-3; 9 bases map to TRBD1. Trimming removed 4 bases from V and 2 bases from J; junction bases left unmatched: 10. Germline loops: CDR1 SGHVS, CDR2 FQNEAQ. This CDR3 has 17 residues. This CDR3 is CASSWTGDQIITDTQYF. CDR3 sequence (DNA): TGTGCCAGCAGCTGGACAGGGGACCAAATCATCACAGATACGCAGTATTTT.

The rearrangement joins TRBV19 to TRBJ2-1; D is perhaps TRBD2 (5 bases). This CDR3 spans 14 amino acids. The germline V and J ends were trimmed by 9 bases and 3 bases, with 15 bases remaining between them. Germline V lookup: CDR1 LNHDA, CDR2 SQIVND (reference sequence). The CDR3 DNA sequence: TGTGCCAGCAAACAACGGGGATACTACAATGAGCAGTTCTTC. This translates into CASKQRGYYNEQFF.

About this clone itself: At one end the junction does not follow the germline gene, possibly because of a read error. V gene TRBV5-1 combines with J gene TRBJ2-7; 8 bases align to TRBD1. This CDR3 region has 13 residues. CDR1 is SGHRS, CDR2 YFSETQ, per germline. The CDR3 nucleotides read TGCGCCAGCAGCCACACTTACCAGGGGGCGCAGTGCTTC. Protein: CASSHTYQGAQCF.

This chain joins TRBV6-6 and TRBJ1-2; TRBD1 agrees at 8 bases. Germline lookup yields CDR1 MNHNY and CDR2 SVGAGI (reference sequence). V trimming: 2 bases; J trimming: 6 bases; junction bases outside the gene matches: 5. The CDR3 is 14 residues long. The DNA for the CDR3 is TGTGCCAGCAGTTACAACCGACAGGGGAATGGCTACACCTTC. This codes for CASSYNRQGNGYTF.

The chain combines TRBV5-4 with TRBJ1-1; no definite D call. This CDR3 has 15 amino acids. CDR1 is SGHNT and CDR2 is YYREEE in the germline V gene (reference sequence). V lost 1 base and J 7 bases, leaving 17 bases between the germline ends. The CDR3 region is CASSLTPSGSNEAFF. CDR3 nucleotide sequence: TGTGCCAGCAGCTTGACCCCCTCGGGTTCCAATGAAGCTTTCTTT.

The V and J genes are TRBV19 and TRBJ1-3; 7 nucleotides match TRBD1. The CDR3 has 15 residues. CDR1 LNHDA and CDR2 SQIVND come from the germline V gene (reference sequence). V shed 10 bases and J 0 bases; nucleotides not matched to a gene: 9. CDR3 nucleotide sequence: TGTGCCACCTCTGGACAGGCTTTCTCTGGAAACACCATATATTTT. Encoded protein: CATSGQAFSGNTIYF.

The chain recombines TRBV27 with TRBJ2-5; 13 nucleotides line up with TRBD2. The J segment lost 4 bases and the V segment lost 6 bases, leaving 8 bases of the junction unmatched. The CDR3 is made up of 16 amino acids. In germline, CDR1 is MNHEY, CDR2 SMNVEV (reference sequence). CDR3 protein: CASSGTSGINGETQYF. The DNA of the CDR3 is TGTGCCAGCAGCGGGACTAGCGGGATTAATGGAGAGACCCAGTACTTC.

V usage is TRBV6-5 and J usage is TRBJ2-5; weak D call: TRBD2 (5 bases). V dropped 7 bases and J dropped 2 bases, with 17 bases sitting between them. CDR3 length: 15 residues. Germline V lookup: CDR1 MNHEY, CDR2 SVGAGI. The CDR3 loop reads CASTARRSGQETQYF. CDR3 sequence (DNA): TGTGCCAGCACTGCTAGGAGGAGTGGGCAAGAGACCCAGTACTTC.

V is TRBV6-1 and J is TRBJ2-3, with 8 nucleotides matching TRBD2. The trim removed 3 bases at V and 5 bases at J, leaving 10 bases unmatched. The CDR3 is made up of 16 amino acids. Germline CDR1 and CDR2: MNHNS and SASEGT. Here the CDR3 reads CASSDTTTSVVDTQYF. CDR3 DNA: TGTGCCAGCAGTGACACAACGACTAGCGTTGTAGATACGCAGTATTTT.

V and J are TRBV19 and TRBJ2-7; 7 bases map to TRBD1. The J segment lost 1 base and the V segment lost 3 bases, leaving 3 bases of the junction unmatched. The germline V gene has CDR1 LNHDA and CDR2 SQIVND (reference sequence). This CDR3 is 14 amino acids long. CDR3 DNA: TGTGCCAGTAGTATGACAGGGCAGTCCTACGAGCAGTACTTC. Residues: CASSMTGQSYEQYF.

The chain uses TRBV14 and TRBJ2-2; 11 nucleotides line up with TRBD2. The V segment lost 4 bases and the J segment 2 bases; nucleotides outside the gene matches: 3. The CDR3 length is 16 residues. In germline, CDR1 is SGHDN, CDR2 FVKESK. CDR3 sequence (DNA): TGTGCCAGCAGCCTGGGACTAGCGGTTAACACCGGGGAGCTGTTTTTT. This encodes CASSLGLAVNTGELFF.

The chain uses TRBV11-3 and TRBJ2-1; D gene unclear. Trimming took off 5 bases at V and 2 bases at J, with 7 bases between the two ends. CDR3 length: 13 amino acids. CDR1 is SGHNT, CDR2 YENEEA, per germline. In nucleotides, the CDR3 is TGTGCCAGCAGCACAAGAACCTACAATGAGCAGTTCTTC. It codes for CASSTRTYNEQFF.

The rearrangement joins TRBV6-6 to TRBJ1-1; 10 nucleotides line up with TRBD1. CDR3 length: 15 residues. The V segment lost 0 bases and the J segment 8 bases; nucleotides outside the gene matches: 6. Germline CDR1 reads MNHNY; CDR2 reads SVGAGI (reference sequence). CDR3 region: CASSYSGQGKEEAFF. For the CDR3, the DNA is TGTGCCAGCAGTTACTCGGGACAGGGGAAAGAAGAAGCTTTCTTT.

This chain connects TRBV19 to TRBJ1-2; 8 nucleotides agree with TRBD1. The V gene end was trimmed by 5 bases and the J gene end by 4 bases; junction bases not matched to a gene: 6. Looked up from germline, CDR1 is LNHDA and CDR2 is SQIVND (reference sequence). The CDR3 covers 14 residues. The CDR3: CASSPDRGGYGYTF. The CDR3 DNA sequence: TGTGCCAGTAGTCCCGACAGGGGAGGCTATGGCTACACCTTC.

The chain has TRBV9 and TRBJ2-2; possibly TRBD2 for D (6 bases). The CDR3 length is 16 residues. Germline CDR1 SGDLS, CDR2 YYNGEE. With 3 bases removed from V and 4 bases from J, the gap between germline ends came to 16 bases. The CDR3 sequence: CASSDRLGRSTGELFF. DNA of the CDR3: TGTGCCAGCAGCGACCGACTAGGCCGGAGCACCGGGGAGCTGTTTTTT.

The rearrangement uses TRBV19 and TRBJ2-1; no firm D call. CDR1 is LNHDA, CDR2 SQIVND, per germline (reference sequence). The germline V and J ends were trimmed by 3 bases and 7 bases, with 10 bases remaining between them. CDR3 size: 13 residues. For the CDR3, the DNA is TGTGCCAGTAGTATCGACATATTTAATGAGCAGTTCTTC. Residues: CASSIDIFNEQFF.